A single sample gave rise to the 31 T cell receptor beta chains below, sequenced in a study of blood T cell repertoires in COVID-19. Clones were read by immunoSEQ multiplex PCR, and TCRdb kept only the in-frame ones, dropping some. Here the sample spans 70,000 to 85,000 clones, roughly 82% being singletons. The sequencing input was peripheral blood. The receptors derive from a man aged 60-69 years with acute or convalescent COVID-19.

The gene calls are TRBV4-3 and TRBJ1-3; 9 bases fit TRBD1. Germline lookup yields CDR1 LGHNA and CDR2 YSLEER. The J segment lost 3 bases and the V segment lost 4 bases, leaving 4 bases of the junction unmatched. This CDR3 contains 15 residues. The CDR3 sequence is CASSPGTGHGNTIYF. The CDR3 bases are TGCGCCAGCAGCCCCGGGACAGGGCATGGAAACACCATATATTTT.

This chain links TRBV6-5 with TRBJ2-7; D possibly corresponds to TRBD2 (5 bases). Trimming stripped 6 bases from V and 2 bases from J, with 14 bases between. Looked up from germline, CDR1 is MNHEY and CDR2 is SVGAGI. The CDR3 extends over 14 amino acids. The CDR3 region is CASRYARRTYEQYF. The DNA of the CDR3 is TGTGCCAGCAGGTACGCACGGAGGACCTACGAGCAGTACTTC.

The chain's CDR3 is CASSILRGKGKTEAFF. In nucleotides, the CDR3 is TGTGCCAGTAGTATATTGAGGGGGAAGGGGAAGACTGAAGCTTTCTTT. This chain uses TRBV19 with TRBJ1-1, with D possibly being TRBD1 (6 bases). The CDR3 length is 16 residues. The germline V gene encodes CDR1 LNHDA and CDR2 SQIVND (reference sequence). V was cut by 2 bases and J by 5 bases, with 18 bases left in between.

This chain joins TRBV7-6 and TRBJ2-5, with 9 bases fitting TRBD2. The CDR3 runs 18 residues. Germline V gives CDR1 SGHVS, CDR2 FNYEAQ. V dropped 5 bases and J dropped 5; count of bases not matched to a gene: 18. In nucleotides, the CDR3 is TGTGCCAGCAGCCCGCGTCCCCCATCTAGCGGGGAGGGTGAGACCCAGTACTTC. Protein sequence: CASSPRPPSSGEGETQYF.

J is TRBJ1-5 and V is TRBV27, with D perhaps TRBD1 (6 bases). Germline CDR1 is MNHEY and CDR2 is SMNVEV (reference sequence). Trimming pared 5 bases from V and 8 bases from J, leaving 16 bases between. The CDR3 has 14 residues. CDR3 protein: CASSQQGSIKPQHF. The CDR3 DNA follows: TGTGCCAGCAGTCAACAGGGATCAATCAAGCCCCAGCATTTT.

CDR3 in DNA: TGCGCCAGCAGCCAAGAGACAGATGACTACGAGCAGTACTTC. Translating it yields CASSQETDDYEQYF. This chain connects TRBV4-1 to TRBJ2-7; tentative D call: TRBD1 (5 bases). Trimming took off 0 bases at V and 3 bases at J, with 9 bases between the two ends. The CDR3 is 14 residues long. CDR1 and CDR2 (germline): MGHRA, YSYEKL.

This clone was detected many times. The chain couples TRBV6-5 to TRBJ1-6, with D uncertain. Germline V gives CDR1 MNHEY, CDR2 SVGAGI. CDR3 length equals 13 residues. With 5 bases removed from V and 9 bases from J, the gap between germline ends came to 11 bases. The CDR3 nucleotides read TGTGCCAGCAGTCCGAACCCTAGTTCACCCCTCCACTTT. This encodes CASSPNPSSPLHF.

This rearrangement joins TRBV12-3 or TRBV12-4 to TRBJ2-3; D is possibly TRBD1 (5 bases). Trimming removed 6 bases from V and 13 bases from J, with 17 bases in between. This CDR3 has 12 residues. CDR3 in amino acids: CASSPDSLIKYF. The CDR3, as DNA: TGTGCCAGCAGCCCCGACAGCCTCATAAAGTATTTT.

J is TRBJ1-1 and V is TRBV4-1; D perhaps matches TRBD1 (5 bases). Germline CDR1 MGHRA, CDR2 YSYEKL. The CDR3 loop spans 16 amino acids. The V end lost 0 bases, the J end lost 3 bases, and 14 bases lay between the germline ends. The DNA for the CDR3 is TGCGCCAGCAGCCAAGAAGTCGCCAGGGCGGACACTGAAGCTTTCTTT. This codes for CASSQEVARADTEAFF.

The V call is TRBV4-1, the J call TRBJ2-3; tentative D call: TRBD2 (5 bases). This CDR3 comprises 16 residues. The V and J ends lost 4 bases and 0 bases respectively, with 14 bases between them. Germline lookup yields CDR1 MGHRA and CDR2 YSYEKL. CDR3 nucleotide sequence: TGCGCCAGCAGCCTTTCGGACTCGGGAAGCACAGATACGCAGTATTTT. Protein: CASSLSDSGSTDTQYF.

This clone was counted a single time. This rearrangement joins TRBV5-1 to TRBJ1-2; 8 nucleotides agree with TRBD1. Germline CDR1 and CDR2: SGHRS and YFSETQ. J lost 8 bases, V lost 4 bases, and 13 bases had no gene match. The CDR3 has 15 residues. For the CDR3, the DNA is TGCGCCAGCAGCGCCACTCCTCAGGGGGCTGGAGGCTACACCTTC. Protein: CASSATPQGAGGYTF. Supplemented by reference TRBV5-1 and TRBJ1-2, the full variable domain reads KAGVTQTPRYLIKTRGQQVTLSCSPISGHRSVSWYQQTPGQGLQFLFEYFSETQRNKGNFPGRFSGRQFSNSRSEMNVSTLELGDSALYLCASSATPQGAGGYTFGSGTRLTVV.

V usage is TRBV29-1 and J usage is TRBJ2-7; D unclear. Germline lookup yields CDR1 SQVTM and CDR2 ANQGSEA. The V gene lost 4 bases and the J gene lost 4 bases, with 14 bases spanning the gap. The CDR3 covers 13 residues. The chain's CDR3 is CSVAPTGWYEQYF. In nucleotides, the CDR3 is TGCAGCGTTGCTCCGACTGGTTGGTACGAGCAGTACTTC.

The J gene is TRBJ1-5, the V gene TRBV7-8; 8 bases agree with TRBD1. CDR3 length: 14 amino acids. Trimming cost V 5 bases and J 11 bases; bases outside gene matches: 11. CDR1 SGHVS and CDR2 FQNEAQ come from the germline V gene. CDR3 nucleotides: TGTGCCAGCAGCCCCGGACAGGGAGCTCAAGCCCAGCATTTT. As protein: CASSPGQGAQAQHF.

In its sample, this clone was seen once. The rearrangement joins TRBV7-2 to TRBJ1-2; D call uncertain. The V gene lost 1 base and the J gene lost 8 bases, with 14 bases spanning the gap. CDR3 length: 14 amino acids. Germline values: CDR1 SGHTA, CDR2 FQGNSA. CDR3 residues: CASSLDYQASGYTF. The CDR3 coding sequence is TGTGCCAGCAGCTTAGATTATCAGGCCTCGGGCTACACCTTC.

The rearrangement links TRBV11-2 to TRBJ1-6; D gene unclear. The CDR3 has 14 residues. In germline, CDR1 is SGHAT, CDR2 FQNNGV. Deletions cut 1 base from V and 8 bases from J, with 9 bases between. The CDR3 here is CASSLVDGDSPLHF. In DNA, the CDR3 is TGTGCCAGCAGCTTAGTCGACGGGGATTCACCCCTCCACTTT.

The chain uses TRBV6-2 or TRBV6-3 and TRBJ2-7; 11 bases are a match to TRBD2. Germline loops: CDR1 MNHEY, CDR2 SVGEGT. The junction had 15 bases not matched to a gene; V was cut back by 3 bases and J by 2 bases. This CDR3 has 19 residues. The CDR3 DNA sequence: TGTGCCAGCAGTTATCCGACTAGCGGGACCCCCCCCTCTACCTACGAGCAGTACTTC. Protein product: CASSYPTSGTPPSTYEQYF.

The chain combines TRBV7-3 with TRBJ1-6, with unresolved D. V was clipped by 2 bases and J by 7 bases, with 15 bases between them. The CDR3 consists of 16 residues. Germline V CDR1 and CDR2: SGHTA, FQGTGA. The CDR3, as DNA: TGTGCCAGCAGCTTAGTAGGACCAGGAGGAAATTCACCCCTCCACTTT. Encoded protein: CASSLVGPGGNSPLHF.

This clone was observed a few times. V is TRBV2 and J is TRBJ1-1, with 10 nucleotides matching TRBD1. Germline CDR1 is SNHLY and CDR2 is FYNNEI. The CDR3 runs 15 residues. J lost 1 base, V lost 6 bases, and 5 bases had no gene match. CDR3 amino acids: CASRDRGRQNTEAFF. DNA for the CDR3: TGTGCCAGCAGGGACAGGGGGAGACAGAACACTGAAGCTTTCTTT.

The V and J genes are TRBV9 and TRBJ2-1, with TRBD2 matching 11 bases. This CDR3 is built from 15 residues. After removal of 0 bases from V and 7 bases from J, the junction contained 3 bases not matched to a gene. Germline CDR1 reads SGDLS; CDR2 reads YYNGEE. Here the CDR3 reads CASSVELAGGNEQFF. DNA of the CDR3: TGTGCCAGCAGCGTAGAATTAGCGGGGGGGAATGAGCAGTTCTTC.

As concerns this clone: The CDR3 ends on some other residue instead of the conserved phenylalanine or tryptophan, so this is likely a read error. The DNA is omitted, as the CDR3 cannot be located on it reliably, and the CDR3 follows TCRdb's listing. The CDR3: CASSLGTGVI. This chain connects TRBV27 to TRBJ1-4; the table gives TRBD1 as D, unverified against the DNA. Including both end residues, the CDR3 is 10 amino acids long. Germline V gene sequence: CDR1 MNHEY, CDR2 SMNVEV (reference sequence).

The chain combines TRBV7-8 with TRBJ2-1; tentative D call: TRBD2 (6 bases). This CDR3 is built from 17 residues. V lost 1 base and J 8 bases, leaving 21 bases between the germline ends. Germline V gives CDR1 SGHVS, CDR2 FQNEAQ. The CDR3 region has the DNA TGTGCCAGCAGCTTAGTCGGGGCTAGCGATCTTAGGGATGAGCAGTTCTTC. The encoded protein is CASSLVGASDLRDEQFF.

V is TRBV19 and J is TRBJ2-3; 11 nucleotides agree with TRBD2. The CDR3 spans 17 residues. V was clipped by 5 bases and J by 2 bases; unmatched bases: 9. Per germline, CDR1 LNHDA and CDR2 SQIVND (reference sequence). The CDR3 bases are TGTGCCAGTAGTGCCTGGACTAGCGGGTTTACCACAGATACGCAGTATTTT. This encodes CASSAWTSGFTTDTQYF. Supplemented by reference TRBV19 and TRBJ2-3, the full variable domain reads DGGITQSPKYLFRKEGQNVTLSCEQNLNHDAMYWYRQDPGQGLRLIYYSQIVNDFQKGDIAEGYSVSREKKESFPLTVTSAQKNPTAFYLCASSAWTSGFTTDTQYFGPGTRLTVL.

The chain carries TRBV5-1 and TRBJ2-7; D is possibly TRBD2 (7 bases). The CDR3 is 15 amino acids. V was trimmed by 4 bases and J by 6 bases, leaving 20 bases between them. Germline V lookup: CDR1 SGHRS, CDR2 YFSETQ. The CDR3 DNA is TGCGCCAGCAGCCCCGAAGGTGTTAGGGGGGGCGAGCAGTACTTC. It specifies CASSPEGVRGGEQYF.

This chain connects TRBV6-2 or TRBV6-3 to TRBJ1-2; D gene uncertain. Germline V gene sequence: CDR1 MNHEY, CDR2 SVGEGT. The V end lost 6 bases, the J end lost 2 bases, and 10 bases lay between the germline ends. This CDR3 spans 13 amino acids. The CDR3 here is CASSPRRNYGYTF. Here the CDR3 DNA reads TGTGCCAGCAGCCCTCGGAGAAACTATGGCTACACCTTC.

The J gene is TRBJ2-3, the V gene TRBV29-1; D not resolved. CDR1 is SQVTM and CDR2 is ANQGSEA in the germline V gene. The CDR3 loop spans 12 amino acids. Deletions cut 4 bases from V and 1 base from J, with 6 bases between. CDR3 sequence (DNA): TGCAGCGTTGGGCCAGGCACAGATACGCAGTATTTT. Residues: CSVGPGTDTQYF.

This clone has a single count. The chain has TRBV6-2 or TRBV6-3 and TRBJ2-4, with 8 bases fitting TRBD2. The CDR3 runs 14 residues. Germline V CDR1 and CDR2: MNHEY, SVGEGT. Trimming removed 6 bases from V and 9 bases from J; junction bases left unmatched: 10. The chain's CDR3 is CASSPGTSTGIQYF. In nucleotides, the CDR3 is TGTGCCAGCAGCCCCGGGACTAGTACGGGCATTCAGTACTTC.

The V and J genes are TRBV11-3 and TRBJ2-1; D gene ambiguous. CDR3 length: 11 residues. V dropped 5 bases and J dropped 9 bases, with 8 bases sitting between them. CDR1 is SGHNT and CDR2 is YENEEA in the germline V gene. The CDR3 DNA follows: TGTGCCAGCAGCGACTCCATTGAGCAGTTCTTC. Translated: CASSDSIEQFF.

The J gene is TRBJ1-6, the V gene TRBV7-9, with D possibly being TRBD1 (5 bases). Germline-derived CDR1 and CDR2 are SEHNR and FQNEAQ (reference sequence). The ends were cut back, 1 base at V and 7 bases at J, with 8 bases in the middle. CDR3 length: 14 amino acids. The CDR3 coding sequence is TGTGCCAGCAGCTTAGAGGGGCCGAATTCACCCCTCCACTTT. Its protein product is CASSLEGPNSPLHF.

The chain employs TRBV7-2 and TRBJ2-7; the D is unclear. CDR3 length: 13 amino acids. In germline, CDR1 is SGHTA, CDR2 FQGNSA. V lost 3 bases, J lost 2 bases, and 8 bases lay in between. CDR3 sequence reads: CASSFGSTYEQYF. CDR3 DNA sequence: TGTGCCAGCAGCTTTGGCAGTACCTACGAGCAGTACTTC.

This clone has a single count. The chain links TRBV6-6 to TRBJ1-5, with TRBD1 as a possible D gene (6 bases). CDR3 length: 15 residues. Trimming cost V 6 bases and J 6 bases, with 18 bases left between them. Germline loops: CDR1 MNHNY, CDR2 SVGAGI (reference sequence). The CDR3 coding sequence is TGTGCCAGCAGCTCTACAACAGGGAGCCCTCAGCCCCAGCATTTT. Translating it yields CASSSTTGSPQPQHF.

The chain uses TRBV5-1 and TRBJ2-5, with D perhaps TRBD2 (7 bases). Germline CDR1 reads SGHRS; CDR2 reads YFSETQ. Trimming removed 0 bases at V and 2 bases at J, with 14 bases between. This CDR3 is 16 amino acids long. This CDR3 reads CASSLDGGGFQETQYF. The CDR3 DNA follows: TGCGCCAGCAGCTTGGACGGCGGGGGCTTTCAAGAGACCCAGTACTTC. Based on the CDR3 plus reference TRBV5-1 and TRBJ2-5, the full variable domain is KAGVTQTPRYLIKTRGQQVTLSCSPISGHRSVSWYQQTPGQGLQFLFEYFSETQRNKGNFPGRFSGRQFSNSRSEMNVSTLELGDSALYLCASSLDGGGFQETQYFGPGTRLLVL.